A selection of T cell receptor beta chains follows, all from one sample in a study of patients and donors after allogeneic stem cell transplantation. TCRdb reprocessed the RT-PCR reads via MiXCR and lists one record per CDR3 protein. The sample carries roughly 230,000 distinct CDR3 sequences, roughly an eighth recorded once. Specimen: blood, either unsorted or a sorted T cell fraction (not recorded which). These receptors were taken from a human donor who was either an allogeneic HSCT recipient or a stem cell or donor lymphocyte infusion donor (not recorded which). It is not recorded whose cells these are; they may come from a transplant donor. Each CDR3 is given with its conserved first and last residue. A D gene is named only where the DNA matches it firmly. Clone size is stated in some rows and not others, as once, few, many or a class when expanded.

D gene: -; clone size: many; V gene: TRBV7-8; J gene: TRBJ2-5; CDR3 DNA: TGTGCCAGCAGCGGGCAATTGTTGGAGACCCAGTACTTC; CDR3 protein: CASSGQLLETQYF
D gene: TRBD2; clone size: -; V gene: TRBV2; J gene: TRBJ2-5; CDR3 DNA: TGTGCCAGCAGCCGTAGCGGGAGCCAAGAGACCCAGTACTTC; CDR3 protein: CASSRSGSQETQYF
D gene: TRBD1; clone size: -; V gene: TRBV9; J gene: TRBJ2-5; CDR3 DNA: TGTGCCAGCAGCCCGACAGGGTGGGAGACCCAGTACTTC; CDR3 protein: CASSPTGWETQYF
D gene: -; clone size: -; V gene: TRBV5-1; J gene: TRBJ1-1; CDR3 DNA: TGCGCCAGCAGCTTGGGGGACACTGTATTGAACACTGAAGCTTTCTTT; CDR3 protein: CASSLGDTVLNTEAFF
D gene: -; clone size: -; V gene: TRBV30; J gene: TRBJ2-3; CDR3 DNA: TGTGCCTGGAGTGAGGATACGCAGTATTTT; CDR3 protein: CAWSEDTQYF
D gene: TRBD2; clone size: few; V gene: TRBV9; J gene: TRBJ2-1; CDR3 DNA: TGTGCCAGCACCCGACTAGCGGGAGGGCTTGAGCAGTTCTTC; CDR3 protein: CASTRLAGGLEQFF
D gene: TRBD1; clone size: -; V gene: TRBV6-1; J gene: TRBJ2-7; CDR3 DNA: TGTGCCAGCAGTCAGACAGGGGGTTACCACGAGCAGTACTTC; CDR3 protein: CASSQTGGYHEQYF
D gene: -; clone size: few; V gene: TRBV3-1; J gene: TRBJ1-6; CDR3 DNA: TGTGCCAGCAGCCAAGGGCGAGGGACCAATTCACCCCTCCACTTT; CDR3 protein: CASSQGRGTNSPLHF
D gene: -; clone size: few; V gene: TRBV9; J gene: TRBJ2-1; CDR3 DNA: TGTGCCAGCAGCCCAGTGGATTCTGCAAGGGGTGAGCAGTTCTTC; CDR3 protein: CASSPVDSARGEQFF
D gene: TRBD2; clone size: many; V gene: TRBV7-2; J gene: TRBJ2-1; CDR3 DNA: TGTGCCAGCAGCTTATCTGAGACTAGCGGGGGCTACAATGAGCAGTTCTTC; CDR3 protein: CASSLSETSGGYNEQFF
D gene: -; clone size: few; V gene: TRBV4-1; J gene: TRBJ1-2; CDR3 DNA: TGCGCCAGCACCACTTCCGGGGGGGTAGGCGGCTACACCTTC; CDR3 protein: CASTTSGGVGGYTF
D gene: -; clone size: -; V gene: TRBV2; J gene: TRBJ2-7; CDR3 DNA: TGTGCCAGCAGTGACCGACAGGCGGATCGGTACTTC; CDR3 protein: CASSDRQADRYF
D gene: TRBD2; clone size: -; V gene: TRBV25-1; J gene: TRBJ2-3; CDR3 DNA: TGTGCCAGCAGTGATCACCTAATTAGGACTAGCCCCAATACGCAGTATTTT; CDR3 protein: CASSDHLIRTSPNTQYF
D gene: -; clone size: many; V gene: TRBV20-1; J gene: TRBJ2-7; CDR3 DNA: TGCAGTGCCAAAGACAGGCCGAGAAATTACGAGCAGTACTTC; CDR3 protein: CSAKDRPRNYEQYF
D gene: TRBD1; clone size: few; V gene: TRBV20-1; J gene: TRBJ1-2; CDR3 DNA: TGCAGTGCTAGAGAAGGGGGCGGAGGCTATGGCTACACCTTC; CDR3 protein: CSAREGGGGYGYTF
D gene: -; clone size: few; V gene: TRBV7-3; J gene: TRBJ1-1; CDR3 DNA: TGTGCCAGCAGCCTCCTCGATTCGCGGGACGAAGCTTTCTTT; CDR3 protein: CASSLLDSRDEAFF
D gene: -; clone size: many; V gene: TRBV7-2; J gene: TRBJ2-2; CDR3 DNA: TGTGCCAGCGGCCCATTCGCCGGGGAGCTGTTTTTT; CDR3 protein: CASGPFAGELFF
D gene: TRBD1; clone size: -; V gene: TRBV30; J gene: TRBJ2-3; CDR3 DNA: TGTGCCTGGAGGCGTCCCGGGACAGGGGGGTTGACGCAGTATTTT; CDR3 protein: CAWRRPGTGGLTQYF
D gene: -; clone size: many; V gene: TRBV30; J gene: TRBJ2-2; CDR3 DNA: TGTGCCTGGAGTGTACTTTATCTGGGGAGCGACACCGGGGAGCTGTTTTTT; CDR3 protein: CAWSVLYLGSDTGELFF
D gene: -; clone size: few; V gene: TRBV6-2/TRBV6-3; J gene: TRBJ2-7; CDR3 DNA: TGTGCCAGCAGTGGGCAAGGGGGATGGGCCTACGAGCAGTACTTC; CDR3 protein: CASSGQGGWAYEQYF
D gene: -; clone size: many; V gene: TRBV10-3; J gene: TRBJ1-4; CDR3 DNA: TGTGCCATCATGGGAGGGATTCGGGAAAAACTGTTTTTT; CDR3 protein: CAIMGGIREKLFF
D gene: -; clone size: few; V gene: TRBV20-1; J gene: TRBJ2-2; CDR3 DNA: TGCAGTGCTCCAAATCCCTCCAGAAACACCGGGGAGCTGTTTTTT; CDR3 protein: CSAPNPSRNTGELFF
D gene: -; clone size: -; V gene: TRBV5-1; J gene: TRBJ1-6; CDR3 DNA: TGCGCCAGCAGCTTGGTGGGAGATAATTCACCCCTCCACTTT; CDR3 protein: CASSLVGDNSPLHF
D gene: TRBD1; clone size: -; V gene: TRBV27; J gene: TRBJ1-3; CDR3 DNA: TGTGCCAGCAGATTCCTCGATGGGACAGGGGCTGGAAACACCATATATTTT; CDR3 protein: CASRFLDGTGAGNTIYF
D gene: -; clone size: -; V gene: TRBV10-3; J gene: TRBJ1-2; CDR3 DNA: TGTGCCATCAGCTCGACGGAAGATTATGGCTACACCTTC; CDR3 protein: CAISSTEDYGYTF
D gene: -; clone size: -; V gene: TRBV20-1; J gene: TRBJ2-2; CDR3 DNA: TGCAGTGCTAAGCGAGGAATTGGGGGGAGCCTAAACACCGGGGAGCTGTTTTTT; CDR3 protein: CSAKRGIGGSLNTGELFF
D gene: -; clone size: many; V gene: TRBV10-3; J gene: TRBJ1-2; CDR3 DNA: TGTGCCATCAGTGAGAGAATTGGATTAGCTGACAGAGATTACTATGGCTACACCTTC; CDR3 protein: CAISERIGLADRDYYGYTF
D gene: -; clone size: -; V gene: TRBV27; J gene: TRBJ1-1; CDR3 DNA: TGTGCCAGCACCTCAAGGGGAGTCATGAACACTGAAGCTTTCTTT; CDR3 protein: CASTSRGVMNTEAFF
D gene: -; clone size: few; V gene: TRBV7-3; J gene: TRBJ1-2; CDR3 DNA: TGTGCCAGCAGTCCTGAAGGACGCGCCACTAACTATGGCTACACCTTC; CDR3 protein: CASSPEGRATNYGYTF
D gene: TRBD2; clone size: many; V gene: TRBV7-3; J gene: TRBJ2-1; CDR3 DNA: TGTGCCAGCAGCTTAACAAGGACTAGCGGGGCCGGTGGGCAGTTCTTC; CDR3 protein: CASSLTRTSGAGGQFF
D gene: TRBD2; clone size: few; V gene: TRBV4-2; J gene: TRBJ2-1; CDR3 DNA: TGTGCCAGCAGCCAATTAATAGCGGGGGGGCGGCTGTCCTACAATGAGCAGTTCTTC; CDR3 protein: CASSQLIAGGRLSYNEQFF
D gene: TRBD2; clone size: -; V gene: TRBV9; J gene: TRBJ2-5; CDR3 DNA: TGTGCCAGCAGCGTAGGAGTCAGCGGGGGCCCTGACCAAGAGACCCAGTACTTC; CDR3 protein: CASSVGVSGGPDQETQYF
D gene: TRBD2; clone size: many; V gene: TRBV30; J gene: TRBJ2-5; CDR3 DNA: TGTGCCTTTGGGGAGGGGCTCCCAGAGACCCAGTACTTC; CDR3 protein: CAFGEGLPETQYF
D gene: TRBD1; clone size: -; V gene: TRBV20-1; J gene: TRBJ1-6; CDR3 DNA: TGCAGTGCTAGAGATAGTAATGTCCCCTTGACAGGGAGGAATTCACCCCTCCACTTT; CDR3 protein: CSARDSNVPLTGRNSPLHF
D gene: -; clone size: few; V gene: TRBV29-1; J gene: TRBJ2-3; CDR3 DNA: TGCAGCGGCGGGCCGGGGAGTACAGATACGCAGTATTTT; CDR3 protein: CSGGPGSTDTQYF
D gene: -; clone size: few; V gene: TRBV7-2; J gene: TRBJ2-7; CDR3 DNA: TGTGCCAGCAGCACTACGGGCGGTAACTACGAGCAGTACTTC; CDR3 protein: CASSTTGGNYEQYF
D gene: TRBD1; clone size: -; V gene: TRBV9; J gene: TRBJ1-2; CDR3 DNA: TGTGCCAGCAGCACCGGACAGGGTGAGGGCTACACCTTC; CDR3 protein: CASSTGQGEGYTF
D gene: TRBD2; clone size: few; V gene: TRBV5-5; J gene: TRBJ2-3; CDR3 DNA: TGTGCCAGCAGCTCGTGGCGGGGACTAAGCACAGATACGCAGTATTTT; CDR3 protein: CASSSWRGLSTDTQYF
D gene: TRBD2; clone size: -; V gene: TRBV4-2; J gene: TRBJ2-5; CDR3 DNA: TGTGCCAGCAGCCAAGATGGGACTAGCGGGACCCAGTACTTC; CDR3 protein: CASSQDGTSGTQYF
D gene: TRBD1; clone size: many; V gene: TRBV7-9; J gene: TRBJ1-2; CDR3 DNA: TGTGCCAGCAGCATCGGGACAGGGGGGAACTATGGCTACACCTTC; CDR3 protein: CASSIGTGGNYGYTF
D gene: -; clone size: many; V gene: TRBV20-1; J gene: TRBJ1-6; CDR3 DNA: TGCAGTGCTAGAGAAGGGACGAGGGATTCACCCCTCCACTTT; CDR3 protein: CSAREGTRDSPLHF
D gene: -; clone size: many; V gene: TRBV5-1; J gene: TRBJ1-2; CDR3 DNA: TGCGCCAGCAGCGTACTGGGACGGATCAACTATGGCTACACCTTC; CDR3 protein: CASSVLGRINYGYTF
D gene: -; clone size: -; V gene: TRBV6-1; J gene: TRBJ2-2; CDR3 DNA: TGTGCCAGCAGCAGAACAGGGAGCGCCGGGGAGCTGTTTTTT; CDR3 protein: CASSRTGSAGELFF
D gene: -; clone size: -; V gene: TRBV6-1; J gene: TRBJ1-5; CDR3 DNA: TGTGCCAGCCTCTCCCGGCTGGGAAGCCATCAGCCCCAGCATTTT; CDR3 protein: CASLSRLGSHQPQHF
D gene: -; clone size: few; V gene: TRBV7-9; J gene: TRBJ2-2; CDR3 DNA: TGTGCCAGCAGCTTAGAGAAAGGAGGGATTCGAACCGGGGAGCTGTTTTTT; CDR3 protein: CASSLEKGGIRTGELFF
D gene: -; clone size: -; V gene: TRBV20-1; J gene: TRBJ2-5; CDR3 DNA: TGCAGTGCTACTATGGTGGTGGAGAGGGAGACCCAGTACTTC; CDR3 protein: CSATMVVERETQYF
D gene: TRBD1; clone size: -; V gene: TRBV10-3; J gene: TRBJ2-5; CDR3 DNA: TGTGCCATCAGTAACCGGGACAGGGGGCTAGAGACCCAGTACTTC; CDR3 protein: CAISNRDRGLETQYF
D gene: TRBD1; clone size: medium-sized; V gene: TRBV7-9; J gene: TRBJ1-2; CDR3 DNA: TGTGCCAGCAGCCCCCCCTCGGCAGGGGGCTATGGCTACACCTTC; CDR3 protein: CASSPPSAGGYGYTF
D gene: -; clone size: many; V gene: TRBV1; J gene: TRBJ1-4; CDR3 DNA: TGCACCAGCAGCCAATTTAACCGGGACAGGCAAAGGTGGGGTAATGAAAAACTGTTTTTT; CDR3 protein: CTSSQFNRDRQRWGNEKLFF
D gene: -; clone size: many; V gene: TRBV12-3/TRBV12-4; J gene: TRBJ1-3; CDR3 DNA: TGTGCCAGCGGCAGCTCTGGAAACACCATATATTTT; CDR3 protein: CASGSSGNTIYF
D gene: -; clone size: -; V gene: TRBV15; J gene: TRBJ1-5; CDR3 DNA: TGTGCCACCGAGGAGGGGAGCCTCGGGCAGCCCCAGCATTTT; CDR3 protein: CATEEGSLGQPQHF
D gene: TRBD2; clone size: -; V gene: TRBV20-1; J gene: TRBJ2-7; CDR3 DNA: TGCAGTGCTAGAGATCCGACTAGCGGGAGGTTCGAGCAGTACTTC; CDR3 protein: CSARDPTSGRFEQYF
D gene: -; clone size: -; V gene: TRBV13; J gene: TRBJ1-4; CDR3 DNA: TGTGCCAGCAGCTTATATGGGATGGGGGAAAAACTGTTTTTT; CDR3 protein: CASSLYGMGEKLFF
D gene: -; clone size: many; V gene: TRBV12-3/TRBV12-4; J gene: TRBJ2-2; CDR3 DNA: TGTGCCAGCAGAATCGGGAACTTCGTCGGGGAGCTGTTTTTT; CDR3 protein: CASRIGNFVGELFF
D gene: -; clone size: -; V gene: TRBV18; J gene: TRBJ2-5; CDR3 DNA: TGTGCCAGCTCACCATTAGGGGCCGGGGAGACCCAGTACTTC; CDR3 protein: CASSPLGAGETQYF
D gene: -; clone size: few; V gene: TRBV24-1; J gene: TRBJ2-6; CDR3 DNA: TGTGCCACCAGTGATGGCCGGCAGGCTGGGGCCAACGTCCTGACTTTC; CDR3 protein: CATSDGRQAGANVLTF
D gene: -; clone size: few; V gene: TRBV7-2; J gene: TRBJ1-3; CDR3 DNA: TGTGCCAGCAGCTTAGCGGGGGCGAAGGGAAACACCATATATTTT; CDR3 protein: CASSLAGAKGNTIYF
D gene: TRBD1; clone size: many; V gene: TRBV5-1; J gene: TRBJ2-3; CDR3 DNA: TGCGCCAGCAGCTTGGGACAGGGGAGCCCAGATACGCAGTATTTT; CDR3 protein: CASSLGQGSPDTQYF
D gene: TRBD1; clone size: -; V gene: TRBV5-1; J gene: TRBJ2-5; CDR3 DNA: TGCGCCAGCAGCCCTGGACAGGGGGCGCCCCCAGGGGAGACCCAGTACTTC; CDR3 protein: CASSPGQGAPPGETQYF